These 21 T cell receptor beta chains were sequenced from one sample in a study of CD8+ T cells in alopecia areata. Reverse transcribed after extraction, RNA yielded cDNA as the sequencing template. Sequenced by immunoSEQ multiplex PCR; TCRdb stores in-frame clones only, minus some. Here the sample spans approximately 220,000 clones, around two fifths being singletons. As for treatment: oral pan-JAK inhibitor, 5-10 mg twice daily. The specimen comprised CD4+ T cells sorted from blood, sampled at approximately week 30, from a patient treated with tofacitinib. Receptor source: a human donor with alopecia areata.

This clone occurred a few times. This chain joins TRBV23-1 and TRBJ2-1, with TRBD2 as a possible D gene (6 bases). TRBV23-1 is filed as an ORF, its function uncertain. This CDR3 comprises 17 residues. Trimming left V 2 bases short and J 1 base short, with 15 bases between. Here the CDR3 DNA reads TGCGCCAGCAGTCAAAGGACGGGAGAGACATCCTACAATGAGCAGTTCTTC. Its translation is CASSQRTGETSYNEQFF.

The CDR3 DNA sequence: TGTGCCAGCAGCTTGGGTCAGGGGGATTCACCCCTCCACTTT. The encoded protein is CASSLGQGDSPLHF. The V gene is TRBV5-4, the J gene TRBJ1-6; 7 bases align to TRBD1. V was clipped by 0 bases and J by 8 bases; unmatched bases: 2. The CDR3 is 14 residues long. The germline gives CDR1 SGHNT, CDR2 YYREEE (reference sequence).

In this sample, this clone turned up a few times. The J gene is TRBJ2-3, the V gene TRBV2; 9 positions match TRBD1. The CDR3 totals 15 residues. The germline gives CDR1 SNHLY, CDR2 FYNNEI. With V trimmed by 6 bases and J by 3 bases, 7 bases remained unmatched. CDR3 nucleotides: TGTGCCAGCAGAACACAGGGGGCAAGTACAGATACGCAGTATTTT. Protein sequence: CASRTQGASTDTQYF. Full variable domain (outside the CDR3, taken from reference TRBV2 and TRBJ2-3): EPEVTQTPSHQVTQMGQEVILRCVPISNHLYFYWYRQILGQKVEFLVSFYNNEISEKSEIFDDQFSVERPDGSNFTLKIRSTKLEDSAMYFCASRTQGASTDTQYFGPGTRLTVL.

This clone was observed at least ten times. V and J are TRBV7-9 and TRBJ2-7; 14 nucleotides line up with TRBD2. The CDR3 is 18 amino acids. Per the germline V gene, CDR1 is SEHNR and CDR2 is FQNEAQ (reference sequence). The J segment lost 6 bases and the V segment lost 5 bases, leaving 15 bases of the junction unmatched. The CDR3 DNA reads TGTGCCAGCAGCCCTACTCCCGGGACTAGCGGGGGCATTTTCGAGCAGTACTTC. This gives the protein CASSPTPGTSGGIFEQYF.

This chain joins TRBV2 and TRBJ1-5; no reliable D call. Germline-derived CDR1 and CDR2 are SNHLY and FYNNEI. V was clipped by 9 bases and J by 1 base, with 16 bases between them. The CDR3 totals 15 residues. The DNA of the CDR3 is TGTGCCAGTTCCCTACAAGCCCCGAGCAATCAGCCCCAGCATTTT. This encodes CASSLQAPSNQPQHF.

The rearrangement uses TRBV30 and TRBJ1-5, with 12 bases aligning to TRBD1. Germline CDR1 is GTSNPN and CDR2 is SVGIG (reference sequence). The length of the CDR3 is 15 residues. J lost 4 bases, V lost 2 bases, and 3 bases had no gene match. The CDR3 bases are TGTGCCTGGAGTAGGGACAGGGGGCTGAATCAGCCCCAGCATTTT. Encoded protein: CAWSRDRGLNQPQHF.

The chain joins TRBV6-5 to TRBJ2-7; the D gene is possibly TRBD2 (7 bases). Trimming shortened V by 4 bases and J by 0 bases, and 13 bases separated the two germline ends. Germline-derived CDR1 and CDR2 are MNHEY and SVGAGI. This CDR3 region has 15 residues. In DNA, the CDR3 is TGTGCCAGCAGTTCCCCGGGGGGCAGCTCCTACGAGCAGTACTTC. Encoded protein: CASSSPGGSSYEQYF.

The chain links TRBV18 to TRBJ1-5, with D tentatively TRBD1 (5 bases). The CDR3 is 14 amino acids. V lost 0 bases and J lost 5, with 8 bases in between. The germline gives CDR1 KGHSH, CDR2 LQKENI. The CDR3 nucleotides are TGTGCCAGCTCACCACCAGGAGGGGATCAGCCCCAGCATTTT. This encodes CASSPPGGDQPQHF.

This chain joins TRBV5-6 and TRBJ1-2; TRBD1 aligns across 10 bases. This CDR3 is built from 15 residues. J was trimmed by 1 base and V by 3 bases; bases with no gene match: 3. Germline CDR1 reads SGHDT; CDR2 reads YYEEEE. CDR3: CASSSGQGDNYGYTF. The DNA of the CDR3 is TGTGCCAGCAGCTCCGGACAGGGGGATAACTATGGCTACACCTTC.

The J gene is TRBJ1-2, the V gene TRBV15, with 8 positions matching TRBD1. The germline gives CDR1 LNHNV, CDR2 YYDKDF (reference sequence). This CDR3 contains 14 residues. V shed 3 bases, J shed 7 bases, and the junction held 7 bases outside the gene matches. CDR3 nucleotide sequence: TGTGCCACCAGCAGGCCTGGACAGGGTGGTGGCTACACCTTC. It encodes CATSRPGQGGGYTF.

The chain is built from TRBV25-1 and TRBJ1-1; D remains unclear. V was clipped by 3 bases and J by 1 base, with 9 bases between them. The CDR3 totals 14 residues. Germline CDR1 MGHDK, CDR2 SYGVNS. The CDR3 region has the DNA TGTGCCAGCAGTGACCCGGGGAGGAACACTGAAGCTTTCTTT. Translation: CASSDPGRNTEAFF. Full variable domain (missing parts from reference TRBV25-1 and TRBJ1-1): EADIYQTPRYLVIGTGKKITLECSQTMGHDKMYWYQQDPGMELHLIHYSYGVNSTEKGDLSSESTVSRIRTEHFPLTLESARPSHTSQYLCASSDPGRNTEAFFGQGTRLTVV.

This clone has only a few counts. The chain employs TRBV7-9 and TRBJ1-1; D not certain. The CDR3 contains 14 residues. Trimming left V 3 bases short and J 1 base short, with 9 bases between. Per the germline V gene, CDR1 is SEHNR and CDR2 is FQNEAQ (reference sequence). CDR3 region: CASSFGFRNTEAFF. The CDR3 nucleotides are TGTGCCAGCAGCTTCGGTTTTCGGAACACTGAAGCTTTCTTT.

The chain employs TRBV7-8 and TRBJ2-7; 7 nucleotides match TRBD2. The ends lost 7 bases at V and 8 bases at J; junction bases unmatched: 11. The CDR3 covers 13 residues. CDR1 SGHVS and CDR2 FQNEAQ come from the germline V gene. CDR3 sequence: CASISNAGEQQYF. In DNA, the CDR3 is TGTGCCAGCATCTCTAACGCGGGAGAACAGCAGTACTTC.

The rearrangement joins TRBV4-1 to TRBJ1-5, with 9 bases lining up with TRBD1. V was pared by 1 base and J by 1 base, with 2 bases of the junction left unmatched. CDR1 is MGHRA, CDR2 YSYEKL, per germline. CDR3 length: 16 amino acids. In nucleotides, the CDR3 is TGCGCCAGCAGCCAAGCTACAGGGGGCAGCAATCAGCCCCAGCATTTT. Its translation is CASSQATGGSNQPQHF.

The chain is built from TRBV30 and TRBJ2-7, with TRBD2 as a possible D gene (6 bases). CDR3 length: 12 amino acids. In germline, CDR1 is GTSNPN, CDR2 SVGIG (reference sequence). The germline V and J ends were trimmed by 4 bases and 5 bases, with 12 bases remaining between them. CDR3 nucleotides: TGTGCCTGGACCGGGAGCGGAAACGAGCAGTACTTC. It encodes CAWTGSGNEQYF.

This clone was observed a few times. This chain uses TRBV19 with TRBJ1-1; perhaps TRBD1 as D (6 bases). Germline CDR1 LNHDA, CDR2 SQIVND (reference sequence). The CDR3 loop spans 11 amino acids. The V gene lost 10 bases and the J gene lost 10 bases, with 16 bases spanning the gap. The CDR3, as DNA: TGTGCCACCTCAAAGGGACAAGGAGCTTTCTTT. Translation: CATSKGQGAFF.

This clone was seen a few times. The chain has TRBV30 and TRBJ2-1; 9 bases agree with TRBD2. CDR3 size: 14 residues. Trimming at V came to 7 bases and at J to 3 bases, leaving 7 bases not matched to a gene. Germline CDR1 GTSNPN, CDR2 SVGIG (reference sequence). The CDR3 DNA reads as TGTGCCTACGGGTTTAGCGGGAGCTACAATGAGCAGTTCTTC. Translating it yields CAYGFSGSYNEQFF.

The J gene is TRBJ2-1, the V gene TRBV9; no reliable D call. V gave up 4 bases and J gave up 6 bases, with 11 bases separating them. Germline V gene data show CDR1 as SGDLS and CDR2 as YYNGEE. The CDR3 runs 13 residues. DNA of the CDR3: TGTGCCAGCAGCCTTTTTACTGGCAATGAGCAGTTCTTC. Amino acids: CASSLFTGNEQFF.

This clone was observed a single time. This rearrangement joins TRBV6-6 to TRBJ2-7, with no clear D. The CDR3 has 12 residues. V was pared by 4 bases and J by 2 bases, with 6 bases between. Germline V CDR1 and CDR2: MNHNY, SVGAGI (reference sequence). The CDR3 here is CASSFGTYEQYF. Written as DNA, the CDR3 is TGTGCCAGCAGTTTTGGAACCTACGAGCAGTACTTC.

This chain joins TRBV5-1 and TRBJ2-5; D unresolved. This CDR3 region has 14 residues. The V end lost 4 bases, the J end lost 0 bases, and 10 bases lay between the germline ends. Germline V gene lookup returns CDR1 SGHRS and CDR2 YFSETQ. CDR3 protein: CASSLGSYQETQYF. CDR3 sequence (DNA): TGCGCCAGCAGCCTGGGCTCGTACCAAGAGACCCAGTACTTC.

This clone was picked up a small number of times. The genes are TRBV7-2 and TRBJ2-2; D might be TRBD2 (6 bases). The CDR3 is made up of 13 amino acids. Germline V gene lookup returns CDR1 SGHTA and CDR2 FQGNSA. V was pared by 5 bases and J by 7 bases, with 11 bases between. The CDR3 DNA sequence: TGTGCCAGCAGCCTCCGGAGGGGCGGGGAGCTGTTTTTT. This codes for CASSLRRGGELFF.